The sequence of this TCR beta chain was determined in a study of Graves' ophthalmopathy and Graves' hyperthyroidism. Points from the study as a whole: The blood repertoire also included most expanded thyroid clonotypes above 0.001 frequency. The model flagged ophthalmopathy progression at more than 70% sensitivity and 72% to 80% specificity.

For donors with ophthalmopathy, the disease showed moderate-to-severe activity, reached CAS ≥3 and NOSPECS ≥4, and had lasted under 3 months. Serum thyroxine and TRAb, along with clinical symptoms, thyroid ultrasound and orbital computed tomography, were what diagnosis relied on. The study amplified TCR beta CDR3 regions using RNA transcripts. An opening RT-PCR round employed HTBI primers and preceded a second-round multiplex PCR. TCRdb reprocessed the multiplex PCR reads with MiXCR, giving one entry per CDR3 protein. This table has about 160,000 distinct CDR3 sequences, around two fifths appearing once. This clonotype appeared many times. No antigen is known for it. Trimming removed 2 bases from V and 3 bases from J, with 22 bases in between. CDR1 and CDR2 from the germline V gene are MNHEY and SVGEGT. This CDR3 is built from 18 residues.

Sequencing input: peripheral blood. The V and J genes are TRBV6-2 or TRBV6-3 and TRBJ2-5; a weak D match, TRBD1 (6 bases). The origin of this receptor is a man younger than 40 with Graves' ophthalmopathy. CDR3 region: CASSYPFRLGDTKETQYF. Written as DNA, the CDR3 is TGTGCCAGCAGTTACCCTTTCCGCCTCGGGGACACCAAAGAGACCCAGTACTTC.